This TCR beta chain was captured in a study of shared clonotypes between healthy human individuals. Measured with immunoSEQ multiplex PCR; TCRdb has only the in-frame clones, and not every one. The sample contains fewer than 350,000 clones, roughly 84% of which appear only once. Notes on this clone: Its antigen is unknown.

The V and J ends lost 7 bases and 1 base respectively, with 8 bases between them. This CDR3 is 12 amino acids long. Germline-derived CDR1 and CDR2 are SEHNR and FQNEAQ (reference sequence). Whole-study results and caveats: An expected dependence of interdonor clonotype sharing on sequencing depth was noted.

The V gene is TRBV7-9, the J gene TRBJ2-7, with D unresolved. Specimen: memory CD8+ T cells sorted from blood. The subset is: CD45RO+ cells pooled with CCR7-negative TemRA cells. This sequence originates from a young man in good health. The DNA of the CDR3 is TGTGCCAGCACTGTTGGGTCCTACGAGCAGTACTTC. Translation: CASTVGSYEQYF.